This T cell receptor (beta chain) appears in the sequencing data of a study of tumor-infiltrating lymphocytes in primary liver carcinoma. The overall study: Sequenced samples came back with roughly 3.5 to 7.5 million productive TCRbeta reads, and the counts looked alike across tissue types.

This CDR3 spans 17 amino acids. The germline gives CDR1 SGHAT, CDR2 FQDESV (reference sequence). A remark on this clonotype: Its ends do not fully match the called genes, so a read error is possible.

From around 20-30 mg of unsorted bulk tissue, DNA and RNA were co-extracted together. Production of TCR beta cDNA used approximately 0.45 ug total RNA together with a constant-region primer. Generation of the TCR beta libraries relied on three nested multiplex PCR rounds using slightly modified ARM-PCR. For around 11 cycles apiece, the opening two PCR rounds ran with TRBV1-TRBV30 forward primers and a C-beta reverse primer. TCRdb reprocessed the multiplex PCR reads via MiXCR and lists one record per CDR3 protein. The sample includes 60,000 or so distinct CDR3 sequences, approximately 70% of them seen just once.

Sequencing was done on a sample of liver tumor tissue from sampling region 2. Subset meaning: tumor region T2, inferior pole. This chain links TRBV11-1 with TRBJ2-4, with 8 bases lining up with TRBD2. This clonotype was obtained from a man aged 40-50 years with primary liver carcinoma and hepatitis B virus infection. CDR3 sequence: CTSSFPGISGIKNIQYF. For the CDR3, the DNA is TGTACCAGCAGCTTTCCCGGGATTAGCGGGATCAAAAACATTCAGTACTTC.